The 17 T cell receptor beta chains below all came from one sample that was sequenced in a study of T cells in Graves' hyperthyroidism and ophthalmopathy. TCR beta CDR3 region amplification was performed from RNA transcripts. The HTBI primer set was used in a first-round RT-PCR of the TCR CDR3. MiXCR was run by TCRdb on the multiplex PCR reads, yielding one entry per CDR3 protein. The sample holds roughly 99,000 distinct CDR3 sequences, 16% seen once. Sequencing was carried out using blood. These receptors all come from a woman between 45 and 60 years old with Graves' hyperthyroidism.

This clonotype occurred many times. The chain is built from TRBV18 and TRBJ2-1; no clear D gene. The CDR3 spans 12 residues. The V gene's germline CDR1 is KGHSH and CDR2 LQKENI. The germline V and J ends were trimmed by 1 base and 5 bases, with 3 bases remaining between them. CDR3 DNA sequence: TGTGCCAGCTCACCACGAGACAATGAGCAGTTCTTC. This translates into CASSPRDNEQFF.

This clonotype has ten or more counts. The rearrangement joins TRBV3-1 to TRBJ2-3; 9 bases line up with TRBD2. The CDR3 spans 14 residues. From germline, CDR1 is LGHDT and CDR2 YNNKEL (reference sequence). With V trimmed by 4 bases and J by 5 bases, 4 bases remained unmatched. The CDR3: CASSPRTSVDTQYF. CDR3 nucleotides: TGTGCCAGCAGCCCGCGGACTAGCGTAGATACGCAGTATTTT.

This clonotype turned up a few times. A single base separates this from a much larger clone, so it may be a read error. The gene calls are TRBV20-1 and TRBJ1-1; D remains ambiguous. Germline CDR1 and CDR2: DFQATT and SNEGSKA (reference sequence). This CDR3 has 14 residues. The CDR3 coding sequence is TGCGGTGCTAGAGAACGCCAGAAGAACACTGAAGCTTTCTTT. Translation: CGARERQKNTEAFF.

The sample holds many counts of this clonotype. The chain links TRBV6-1 to TRBJ1-5; 9 nucleotides agree with TRBD1. CDR3 length: 15 residues. The germline gives CDR1 MNHNS, CDR2 SASEGT. J gave up 5 bases and V 7 bases, and 9 bases lay outside the gene matches. CDR3 DNA sequence: TGTGCCAGCAACCTAATGACAGGGGGATATCAGCCCCAGCATTTT. Its protein is CASNLMTGGYQPQHF.

This clonotype was seen many times. The CDR3 loop reads CSASGQGARTGELFF. CDR3 DNA: TGCAGTGCTAGTGGGCAGGGGGCGCGGACCGGGGAGCTGTTTTTT. V and J are TRBV20-1 and TRBJ2-2, with 8 bases aligning to TRBD1. CDR3 length equals 15 residues. Germline CDR1 and CDR2: DFQATT and SNEGSKA (reference sequence). J gave up 5 bases and V 3 bases, and 8 bases lay outside the gene matches.

This chain joins TRBV15 and TRBJ2-7; 8 positions match TRBD2. Trimming removed 2 bases from V and 6 bases from J; junction bases left unmatched: 3. Looked up from germline, CDR1 is LNHNV and CDR2 is YYDKDF (reference sequence). The CDR3 is 13 residues long. The CDR3 sequence is CATSRLAGSEQYV. As DNA, the CDR3 is TGTGCCACCAGCAGATTAGCGGGAAGCGAGCAGTACGTC.

At least ten counts were recorded for this clonotype. CDR3 in DNA: TGTGCCATCAGACAGGGCAACACGAACACTGAAGCTTTCTTT. Translated: CAIRQGNTNTEAFF. The gene calls are TRBV10-3 and TRBJ1-1; a possible D gene is TRBD1 (6 bases). The CDR3 length is 14 residues. Germline V lookup: CDR1 ENHRY, CDR2 SYGVKD. Deletions cut 6 bases from V and 1 base from J, with 12 bases between.

This clonotype showed up many times. The chain links TRBV28 to TRBJ1-3, with a possible D match to TRBD1 (6 bases). The CDR3 runs to 14 residues. Germline V gene data show CDR1 as MDHEN and CDR2 as SYDVKM. The germline V and J ends were trimmed by 6 bases and 1 base, with 10 bases remaining between them. For the CDR3, the DNA is TGTGCCAGCAGGTCAGGACAGTCTGGAAACACCATATATTTT. It translates to CASRSGQSGNTIYF.

This clonotype was recorded many times. The rearrangement joins TRBV20-1 to TRBJ2-1; weak D call: TRBD2 (6 bases). Trimming cost V 3 bases and J 6 bases, with 15 bases left between them. Per germline, CDR1 DFQATT and CDR2 SNEGSKA (reference sequence). This CDR3 is built from 14 residues. For the CDR3, the DNA is TGCAGTGCTAGGGGGGGACTTCTTTTCAATGAGCAGTTCTTC. Protein: CSARGGLLFNEQFF.

The rearrangement uses TRBV11-2 and TRBJ2-7, with TRBD1 as a possible D gene (5 bases). The CDR3 covers 15 residues. The V end lost 3 bases, the J end lost 1 base, and 13 bases lay between the germline ends. The germline gives CDR1 SGHAT, CDR2 FQNNGV. DNA of the CDR3: TGTGCCAGCAGCTTCGCTAGGGGTATGTCCTACGAGCAGTACTTC. Encoded protein: CASSFARGMSYEQYF. The full variable domain, its missing parts supplied by reference TRBV11-2 and TRBJ2-7, is EAGVAQSPRYKIIEKRQSVAFWCNPISGHATLYWYQQILGQGPKLLIQFQNNGVVDDSQLPKDRFSAERLKGVDSTLKIQPAKLEDSAVYLCASSFARGMSYEQYFGPGTRLTVT.

Many counts were recorded for this clonotype. This sequence joins TRBV11-2 and TRBJ2-1; D remains ambiguous. CDR3 size: 14 residues. The germline V gene has CDR1 SGHAT and CDR2 FQNNGV. V lost 5 bases to trimming and J lost 7 bases, with 15 bases between them. The CDR3 is CASSRASAGNEQFF. The DNA of the CDR3 is TGTGCCAGCAGCCGTGCTAGTGCAGGAAATGAGCAGTTCTTC.

The sample holds many counts of this clonotype. The rearrangement joins TRBV12-3 or TRBV12-4 to TRBJ2-7; D gene uncertain. The CDR3 has 13 amino acids. Trimming removed 1 base at V and 0 bases at J, with 4 bases between. The CDR3 nucleotides are TGTGCCAGCAGTTTAGACAGCTCCTACGAGCAGTACTTC. Encoded protein: CASSLDSSYEQYF.

This clonotype was detected many times. This chain links TRBV5-5 with TRBJ2-2, with 12 bases fitting TRBD1. Germline assignment: CDR1 SGHKS and CDR2 YYEKEE (reference sequence). The CDR3 loop spans 18 amino acids. J lost 6 bases, V lost 0 bases, and 9 bases had no gene match. CDR3 sequence (DNA): TGTGCCAGCAGCTTGGCCCCTCCGGGACAGGGGGCCGCCGGGGAGCTGTTTTTT. Translated: CASSLAPPGQGAAGELFF. The whole variable domain, remainder taken from reference TRBV5-5 and TRBJ2-2, is DAGVTQSPTHLIKTRGQQVTLRCSPISGHKSVSWYQQVLGQGPQFIFQYYEKEERGRGNFPDRFSARQFPNYSSELNVNALLLGDSALYLCASSLAPPGQGAAGELFFGEGSRLTVL.

V usage is TRBV24-1 and J usage is TRBJ2-3; 16 positions match TRBD2. CDR3 length: 19 residues. CDR1 KGHDR and CDR2 SFDVKD come from the germline V gene. J lost 4 bases, V lost 6 bases, and 12 bases had no gene match. The CDR3 DNA reads TGTGCCACCAGTCCCGGGACTAGCGGGAGGGCCATCGGGCCAGATACGCAGTATTTT. Protein: CATSPGTSGRAIGPDTQYF.

This clonotype turned up a few times. V usage is TRBV5-6 and J usage is TRBJ2-7; weak D call: TRBD2 (6 bases). Germline-derived CDR1 and CDR2 are SGHDT and YYEEEE. The length of the CDR3 is 13 residues. V lost 3 bases to trimming and J lost 3 bases, with 10 bases between them. The CDR3 nucleotides read TGTGCCAGCAGCTCCTCCGGGGGCTACGAGCAGTACTTC. It translates to CASSSSGGYEQYF.

The V gene is TRBV28, the J gene TRBJ2-1; 9 bases match TRBD1. There are 14 residues in the CDR3. V shed 6 bases, J shed 4 bases, and the junction held 4 bases outside the gene matches. Germline-derived CDR1 and CDR2 are MDHEN and SYDVKM. The CDR3 here is CASSRDRDYNEQFF. CDR3 sequence (DNA): TGTGCCAGCAGCCGGGACAGGGATTACAATGAGCAGTTCTTC.

V gene TRBV29-1 combines with J gene TRBJ1-5; the D gene is possibly TRBD1 (6 bases). The CDR3 sequence is 13 residues long. V lost 7 bases and J 5 bases, leaving 15 bases between the germline ends. CDR1 is SQVTM, CDR2 ANQGSEA, per germline. Here the CDR3 reads CSARGSGDQPQHF. The DNA of the CDR3 is TGCAGCGCCCGGGGATCAGGGGATCAGCCCCAGCATTTT.